This entry lists 29 T cell receptor beta chains sequenced from one sample in a study of patients and donors after allogeneic stem cell transplantation. Each CDR3 protein gets one entry after TCRdb re-called the RT-PCR reads with MiXCR. The sample has roughly 180,000 distinct CDR3 sequences, roughly 40% seen once. Sequencing was carried out using blood, either unsorted or a sorted T cell fraction (not recorded which). These TCRs come from a human donor who was either an allogeneic HSCT recipient or a stem cell or donor lymphocyte infusion donor (not recorded which). It is not recorded whose cells these are; they may come from a transplant donor.

This clonotype was seen only a few times. The gene calls are TRBV20-1 and TRBJ1-3; TRBD1 agrees at 9 bases. This CDR3 is built from 17 residues. The junction had 10 bases not matched to a gene; V was cut back by 4 bases and J by 0 bases. CDR1 and CDR2 from the germline V gene are DFQATT and SNEGSKA (reference sequence). CDR3 sequence: CSATTGGLVYSGNTIYF. Written as DNA, the CDR3 is TGCAGTGCTACGACAGGGGGGCTCGTTTACTCTGGAAACACCATATATTTT.

The chain recombines TRBV20-1 with TRBJ1-5, with D perhaps TRBD1 (6 bases). CDR3 length equals 13 residues. The germline V gene has CDR1 DFQATT and CDR2 SNEGSKA (reference sequence). Trimming pared 7 bases from V and 7 bases from J, leaving 17 bases between. DNA for the CDR3: TGCAGTGTGTCGCAGGGGCCAAACCAGCCCCAGCATTTT. Protein: CSVSQGPNQPQHF.

The chain employs TRBV7-3 and TRBJ2-1; no clear D gene. The CDR3 spans 15 residues. CDR1 and CDR2 (germline): SGHTA, FQGTGA. V gave up 0 bases and J gave up 6 bases, with 12 bases separating them. Written as DNA, the CDR3 is TGTGCCAGCAGCTTAACGCCCTCCTTCACCAATGAGCAGTTCTTC. Translation gives CASSLTPSFTNEQFF.

CDR3 in amino acids: CASSHRDRAQETQYF. The CDR3 nucleotides read TGCGCCAGCAGCCACCGGGACAGGGCACAAGAGACCCAGTACTTC. The V and J genes are TRBV5-1 and TRBJ2-5, with TRBD1 matching over 9 bases. The V gene's germline CDR1 is SGHRS and CDR2 YFSETQ. Losses at the gene ends were 4 bases for V and 2 bases for J; bases not matched to a gene: 6. CDR3 size: 15 residues.

V usage is TRBV29-1 and J usage is TRBJ1-1, with TRBD1 identical over 7 bases. The CDR3 covers 14 residues. CDR1 is SQVTM and CDR2 is ANQGSEA in the germline V gene. The V and J ends lost 5 bases and 6 bases, in that order; junction bases with no gene match: 12. CDR3 loop: CSVRGQGSVAEAFF. CDR3 in DNA: TGCAGCGTTAGGGGGCAGGGGTCGGTGGCTGAAGCTTTCTTT.

This clonotype was counted a few times. The chain has TRBV5-1 and TRBJ1-2; D is possibly TRBD1 (6 bases). This CDR3 has 16 amino acids. From germline, CDR1 is SGHRS and CDR2 YFSETQ. The V and J ends lost 3 bases and 1 base respectively, with 16 bases between them. The CDR3 loop is CASSSTGGPRNYGYTF. For the CDR3, the DNA is TGCGCCAGCAGCTCTACCGGGGGCCCCCGTAACTATGGCTACACCTTC.

V is TRBV4-3 and J is TRBJ1-2; TRBD1 is a possible D gene (5 bases). CDR3 length: 14 residues. V lost 0 bases and J lost 4, with 9 bases in between. Germline loops: CDR1 LGHNA, CDR2 YSLEER. The CDR3 region is CASSQEGRGYGYTF. In nucleotides, the CDR3 is TGCGCCAGCAGCCAAGAGGGGCGAGGCTATGGCTACACCTTC.

The chain uses TRBV7-9 and TRBJ2-5; 9 bases align to TRBD1. Germline V gives CDR1 SEHNR, CDR2 FQNEAQ (reference sequence). With 5 bases clipped from V and 4 bases from J, the junction kept 8 bases outside the gene matches. The CDR3 is 15 amino acids. CDR3 amino acids: CASSAGTGGGETQYF. CDR3 bases: TGTGCCAGCAGCGCCGGAACAGGGGGCGGAGAGACCCAGTACTTC. The full variable domain, rest sourced from reference TRBV7-9 and TRBJ2-5, is DTGVSQNPRHKITKRGQNVTFRCDPISEHNRLYWYRQTLGQGPEFLTYFQNEAQLEKSRLLSDRFSAERPKGSFSTLEIQRTEQGDSAMYLCASSAGTGGGETQYFGPGTRLLVL.

This clonotype has just a few counts. The gene calls are TRBV2 and TRBJ1-2; no definite D call. V was clipped by 3 bases and J by 3 bases, with 5 bases between them. The CDR3 spans 12 residues. CDR1 SNHLY and CDR2 FYNNEI come from the germline V gene. The CDR3 spells CASSDKDYGYTF. As DNA, the CDR3 is TGTGCCAGCAGTGACAAGGACTATGGCTACACCTTC.

This clonotype has only a few counts. The genes are TRBV12-3 or TRBV12-4 and TRBJ1-1, with D possibly being TRBD1 (6 bases). V dropped 5 bases and J dropped 2 bases, with 18 bases sitting between them. This CDR3 spans 16 amino acids. The DNA for the CDR3 is TGTGCCAGCAGTCCCCTCGGACAGAGACCAAACACTGAAGCTTTCTTT. Translated, it gives CASSPLGQRPNTEAFF.

This rearrangement joins TRBV24-1 to TRBJ1-5; no clear D. V dropped 2 bases and J dropped 2 bases, with 6 bases sitting between them. This CDR3 is built from 14 residues. Germline V gene sequence: CDR1 KGHDR, CDR2 SFDVKD. The CDR3 loop is CATSDSGRNQPQHF. As DNA, the CDR3 is TGTGCCACCAGTGATTCGGGCCGCAATCAGCCCCAGCATTTT.

The V call is TRBV9, the J call TRBJ1-4; possibly TRBD1 for D (5 bases). Trimming stripped 4 bases from V and 6 bases from J, with 16 bases between. Germline values: CDR1 SGDLS, CDR2 YYNGEE. CDR3 length: 15 amino acids. For the CDR3, the DNA is TGTGCCAGCAGCCCAGAGGGCAGGGCGGATGAAAAACTGTTTTTT. Protein: CASSPEGRADEKLFF.

The rearrangement uses TRBV3-1 and TRBJ2-3, with 9 positions matching TRBD2. Per the germline V gene, CDR1 is LGHDT and CDR2 is YNNKEL (reference sequence). V lost 6 bases to trimming and J lost 0 bases; unmatched junction nucleotides: 4. The CDR3 loop spans 15 amino acids. CDR3 nucleotides: TGTGCCAGCAGTAACCTAGCGGGGAGCACAGATACGCAGTATTTT. Its protein product is CASSNLAGSTDTQYF.

V is TRBV30 and J is TRBJ1-2; 9 positions match TRBD1. CDR1 and CDR2 from the germline V gene are GTSNPN and SVGIG (reference sequence). CDR3 length equals 16 residues. V lost 2 bases to trimming and J lost 1 base; unmatched junction nucleotides: 8. CDR3 nucleotide sequence: TGTGCCTGGAGTCCCGGACAGGGGTTGAGTAACTATGGCTACACCTTC. It yields the protein CAWSPGQGLSNYGYTF. Combining the CDR3 with reference TRBV30 and TRBJ1-2 gives the whole variable domain SQTIHQWPATLVQPVGSPLSLECTVEGTSNPNLYWYRQAAGRGLQLLFYSVGIGQISSEVPQNLSASRPQDRQFILSSKKLLLSDSGFYLCAWSPGQGLSNYGYTFGSGTRLTVV.

J is TRBJ2-7 and V is TRBV20-1; D may be TRBD2 (6 bases). Germline V gene data show CDR1 as DFQATT and CDR2 as SNEGSKA (reference sequence). This CDR3 spans 15 amino acids. V gave up 0 bases and J gave up 3 bases, with 15 bases separating them. The CDR3 loop reads CSARDRSRDFYEQYF. Written as DNA, the CDR3 is TGCAGTGCTAGAGATCGGTCAAGGGACTTCTACGAGCAGTACTTC.

The chain uses TRBV12-3 or TRBV12-4 and TRBJ1-2; TRBD1 agrees at 7 bases. Trimming at V came to 0 bases and at J to 5 bases, leaving 12 bases not matched to a gene. The CDR3 is 17 residues long. CDR3 in amino acids: CASSLALIQDRLYGYTF. The CDR3 DNA reads TGTGCCAGCAGTTTAGCGCTAATTCAGGACAGGTTGTATGGCTACACCTTC.

This clonotype was picked up a small number of times. The gene calls are TRBV29-1 and TRBJ1-1, with TRBD1 matching over 10 bases. This CDR3 is 13 amino acids long. CDR1 and CDR2 (germline): SQVTM, ANQGSEA. V was clipped by 6 bases and J by 3 bases; unmatched bases: 4. CDR3 protein: CSVRQGADTEAFF. Written as DNA, the CDR3 is TGCAGCGTCCGACAGGGGGCGGACACTGAAGCTTTCTTT.

This chain links TRBV7-9 with TRBJ2-2; no definite D call. The CDR3 extends over 12 amino acids. Germline CDR1 is SEHNR and CDR2 is FQNEAQ (reference sequence). Here the CDR3 reads CGPGPNTGELFF. In DNA, the CDR3 is TGTGGCCCTGGGCCGAACACCGGGGAGCTGTTTTTT.

This clonotype turned up a few times. The V gene is TRBV4-3, the J gene TRBJ1-1, with D unresolved. The ends were cut back, 2 bases at V and 5 bases at J, with 12 bases in the middle. Per the germline V gene, CDR1 is LGHNA and CDR2 is YSLEER. The CDR3 has 14 amino acids. The CDR3, as DNA: TGCGCCAGCAGCCAAAAGGAGAGAGGGACTGAAGCTTTCTTT. As protein: CASSQKERGTEAFF.

V is TRBV5-5 and J is TRBJ1-1; D is ambiguous. In germline, CDR1 is SGHKS, CDR2 YYEKEE (reference sequence). This CDR3 spans 14 amino acids. Trimming removed 3 bases at V and 1 base at J, with 10 bases between. CDR3 bases: TGTGCCAGCAGCTCCGGACGGGCGAACACTGAAGCTTTCTTT. Residues: CASSSGRANTEAFF.

The sample holds a few counts of this clonotype. The chain carries TRBV12-3 or TRBV12-4 and TRBJ1-1; 7 bases are shared with TRBD1. There are 15 residues in the CDR3. V gave up 3 bases and J gave up 8 bases; unmatched junction bases: 12. CDR3 coding DNA: TGTGCCAGCAGTTTCGACATCGGGACAGTCGAGGAAGCTTTCTTT. Amino acids: CASSFDIGTVEEAFF.

The V call is TRBV28, the J call TRBJ1-3; D is ambiguous. This CDR3 has 12 amino acids. The V end was cut by 2 bases, the J end by 4 bases, with 3 bases between. The germline CDR1 and CDR2 sequences are MDHEN and SYDVKM. The CDR3 bases are TGTGCCAGCAGTTTAGACGGAAACACCATATATTTT. Protein: CASSLDGNTIYF.

The gene calls are TRBV29-1 and TRBJ2-1; D gene uncertain. CDR1 and CDR2 from the germline V gene are SQVTM and ANQGSEA. CDR3 length: 12 residues. Trimming took 3 bases from V and 9 from J, leaving 12 bases between them. For the CDR3, the DNA is TGCAGCGTTGAGGCGGATGGTCCTGAGCAGTTCTTC. Translation: CSVEADGPEQFF.

The chain employs TRBV4-3 and TRBJ1-2; D unclear. CDR3 size: 14 residues. The V end was cut by 4 bases, the J end by 8 bases, with 17 bases between. Germline V gene data show CDR1 as LGHNA and CDR2 as YSLEER. The CDR3, as DNA: TGCGCCAGCAGCCTGGCGGACGGAGGCGGGGGCTACACCTTC. Translated: CASSLADGGGGYTF.

This clonotype was counted only a few times. This chain uses TRBV29-1 with TRBJ2-7, with D uncertain. The CDR3 is made up of 13 amino acids. V was shortened by 5 bases and J by 7 bases, with 18 bases between the two germline ends. The germline V gene has CDR1 SQVTM and CDR2 ANQGSEA. The CDR3 region has the DNA TGCAGCGTTATTTTGCAAAGGAACTGGGAGCAGTACTTC. Protein sequence: CSVILQRNWEQYF.

The V gene is TRBV4-3, the J gene TRBJ2-2; 7 bases align to TRBD2. Germline V CDR1 and CDR2: LGHNA, YSLEER. The junction had 13 bases not matched to a gene; V was cut back by 3 bases and J by 6 bases. The CDR3 has 17 amino acids. CDR3 DNA sequence: TGCGCCAGCAGCCAGACCGGGCTCGCGGGAGCGTCCGGGGAGCTGTTTTTT. Translation gives CASSQTGLAGASGELFF.

This clonotype was seen at least ten times. The chain recombines TRBV18 with TRBJ1-1; D is perhaps TRBD1 (6 bases). Germline V lookup: CDR1 KGHSH, CDR2 LQKENI. Trimming took off 3 bases at V and 4 bases at J, with 15 bases between the two ends. The CDR3 runs 15 residues. CDR3 sequence reads: CASSPDTGWSTEAFF. The CDR3 bases are TGTGCCAGCTCACCCGATACAGGGTGGTCCACTGAAGCTTTCTTT. Variable domain in full (rest from reference TRBV18 and TRBJ1-1): NAGVMQNPRHLVRRRGQEARLRCSPMKGHSHVYWYRQLPEEGLKFMVYLQKENIIDESGMPKERFSAEFPKEGPSILRIQQVVRGDSAAYFCASSPDTGWSTEAFFGQGTRLTVV.

The rearrangement uses TRBV6-2 or TRBV6-3 and TRBJ2-7; TRBD1 or TRBD2 may be the D gene (5 bases each). Germline CDR1 is MNHEY and CDR2 is SVGEGT. V shed 4 bases and J shed 3 bases, with 16 bases lying between them. The CDR3 covers 15 residues. CDR3 coding DNA: TGTGCCAGCAGTTTCGAAGTAGGGACGAACTACGAGCAGTACTTC. Residues: CASSFEVGTNYEQYF.

The rearrangement uses TRBV4-3 and TRBJ2-3, with D tentatively TRBD1 or TRBD2 (5 bases each). Trimming shortened V by 2 bases and J by 0 bases, and 9 bases separated the two germline ends. The germline gives CDR1 LGHNA, CDR2 YSLEER. The CDR3 covers 15 residues. The CDR3 reads CASSQTGASTDTQYF. Written as DNA, the CDR3 is TGCGCCAGCAGCCAAACCGGGGCGAGCACAGATACGCAGTATTTT.